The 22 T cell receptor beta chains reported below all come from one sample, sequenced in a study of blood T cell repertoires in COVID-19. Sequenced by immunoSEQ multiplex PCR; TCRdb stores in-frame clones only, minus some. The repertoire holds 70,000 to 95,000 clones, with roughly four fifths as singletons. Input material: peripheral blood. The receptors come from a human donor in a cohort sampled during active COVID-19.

CDR3 nucleotide sequence: TGTGCCAGCCAGGGGGACGGTAATTCACCCCTCCACTTT. It specifies CASQGDGNSPLHF. The chain has TRBV2 and TRBJ1-6, with 7 bases aligning to TRBD1. Trimming at V came to 8 bases and at J to 6 bases, leaving 4 bases not matched to a gene. Looked up from germline, CDR1 is SNHLY and CDR2 is FYNNEI. There are 13 residues in the CDR3.

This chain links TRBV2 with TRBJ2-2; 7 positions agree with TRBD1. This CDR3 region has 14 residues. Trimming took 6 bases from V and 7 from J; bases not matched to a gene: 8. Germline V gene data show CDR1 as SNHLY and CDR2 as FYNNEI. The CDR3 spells CASRGGQVVGELFF. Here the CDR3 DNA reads TGTGCCAGCAGAGGGGGCCAGGTGGTCGGGGAGCTGTTTTTT. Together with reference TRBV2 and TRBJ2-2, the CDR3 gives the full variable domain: EPEVTQTPSHQVTQMGQEVILRCVPISNHLYFYWYRQILGQKVEFLVSFYNNEISEKSEIFDDQFSVERPDGSNFTLKIRSTKLEDSAMYFCASRGGQVVGELFFGEGSRLTVL.

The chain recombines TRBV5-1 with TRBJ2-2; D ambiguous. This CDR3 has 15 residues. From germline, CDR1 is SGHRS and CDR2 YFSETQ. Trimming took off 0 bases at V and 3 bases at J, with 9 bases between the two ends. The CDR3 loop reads CASSLVQSYTGELFF. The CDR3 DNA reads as TGCGCCAGCAGCTTGGTTCAGTCTTACACCGGGGAGCTGTTTTTT.

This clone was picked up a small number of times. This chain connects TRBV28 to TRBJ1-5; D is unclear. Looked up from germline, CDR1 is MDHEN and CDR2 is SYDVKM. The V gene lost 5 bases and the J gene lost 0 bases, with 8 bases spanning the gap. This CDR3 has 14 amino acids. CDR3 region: CASSRLPSNQPQHF. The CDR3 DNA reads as TGTGCCAGCAGTCGACTTCCTAGCAATCAGCCCCAGCATTTT. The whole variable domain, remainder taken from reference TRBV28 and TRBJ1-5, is DVKVTQSSRYLVKRTGEKVFLECVQDMDHENMFWYRQDPGLGLRLIYFSYDVKMKEKGDIPEGYSVSREKKERFSLILESASTNQTSMYLCASSRLPSNQPQHFGDGTRLSIL.

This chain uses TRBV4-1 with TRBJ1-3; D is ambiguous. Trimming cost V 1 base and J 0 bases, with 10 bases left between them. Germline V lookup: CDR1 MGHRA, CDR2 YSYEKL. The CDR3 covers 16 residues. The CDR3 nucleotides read TGCGCCAGCAGCCAAGTAGTGTTTTCCTCTGGAAACACCATATATTTT. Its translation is CASSQVVFSSGNTIYF.

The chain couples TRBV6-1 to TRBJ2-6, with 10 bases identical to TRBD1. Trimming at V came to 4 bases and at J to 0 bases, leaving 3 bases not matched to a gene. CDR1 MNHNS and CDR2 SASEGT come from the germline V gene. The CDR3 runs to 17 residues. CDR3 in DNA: TGTGCCAGCAGTGGGGACAGGGGCCTCTCTGGGGCCAACGTCCTGACTTTC. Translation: CASSGDRGLSGANVLTF.

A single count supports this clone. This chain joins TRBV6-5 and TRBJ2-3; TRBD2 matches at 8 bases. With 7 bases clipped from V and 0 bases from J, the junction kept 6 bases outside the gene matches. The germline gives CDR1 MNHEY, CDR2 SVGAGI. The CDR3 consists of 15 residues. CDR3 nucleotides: TGTGCCAGCACCTTTAGCGGGGTCAGCACAGATACGCAGTATTTT. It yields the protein CASTFSGVSTDTQYF.

The CDR3 DNA reads as TGTGCCAGCTCACCACTTGTGGGGGCGCAGGATACGCAGTATTTT. Protein sequence: CASSPLVGAQDTQYF. V gene TRBV18 combines with J gene TRBJ2-3; TRBD1 is a possible D gene (6 bases). With 1 base removed from V and 6 bases from J, the gap between germline ends came to 14 bases. The CDR3 loop spans 15 amino acids. Per germline, CDR1 KGHSH and CDR2 LQKENI.

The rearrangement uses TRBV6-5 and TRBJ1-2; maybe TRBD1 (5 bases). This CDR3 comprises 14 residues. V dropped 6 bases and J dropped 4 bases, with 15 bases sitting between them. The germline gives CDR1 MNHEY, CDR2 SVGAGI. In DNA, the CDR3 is TGTGCCAGCAGAGTTGGGGGGGAGGCCTATGGCTACACCTTC. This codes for CASRVGGEAYGYTF.

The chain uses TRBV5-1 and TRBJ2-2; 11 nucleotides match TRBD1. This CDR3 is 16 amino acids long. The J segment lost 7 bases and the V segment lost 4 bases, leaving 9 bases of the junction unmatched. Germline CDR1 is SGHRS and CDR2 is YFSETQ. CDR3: CASSRWTGGLVGELFF. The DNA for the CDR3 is TGCGCCAGCAGCCGTTGGACAGGGGGCCTTGTCGGGGAGCTGTTTTTT.

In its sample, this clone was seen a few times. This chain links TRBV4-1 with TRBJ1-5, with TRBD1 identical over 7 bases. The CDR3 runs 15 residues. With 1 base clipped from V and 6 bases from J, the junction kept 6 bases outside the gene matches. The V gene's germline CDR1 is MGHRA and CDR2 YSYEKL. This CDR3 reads CASSQVDRLAQPQHF. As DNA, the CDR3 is TGCGCCAGCAGCCAAGTGGACAGGTTGGCTCAGCCCCAGCATTTT.

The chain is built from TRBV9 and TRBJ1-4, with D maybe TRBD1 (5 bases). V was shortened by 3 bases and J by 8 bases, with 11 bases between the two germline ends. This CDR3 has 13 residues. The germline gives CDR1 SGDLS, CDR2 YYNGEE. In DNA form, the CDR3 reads TGTGCCAGCAGCGAGGGGTTTGACGAAAAACTGTTTTTT. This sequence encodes CASSEGFDEKLFF.

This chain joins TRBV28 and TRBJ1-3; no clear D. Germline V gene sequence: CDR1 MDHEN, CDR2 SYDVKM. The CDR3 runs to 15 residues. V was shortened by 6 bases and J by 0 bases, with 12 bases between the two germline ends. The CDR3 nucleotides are TGTGCCAGCAGAAAAAGTAGTCTCTCTGGAAACACCATATATTTT. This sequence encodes CASRKSSLSGNTIYF.

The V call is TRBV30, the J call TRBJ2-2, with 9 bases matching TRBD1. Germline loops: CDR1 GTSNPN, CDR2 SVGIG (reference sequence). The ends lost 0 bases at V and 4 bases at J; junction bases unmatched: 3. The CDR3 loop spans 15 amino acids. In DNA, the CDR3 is TGTGCCTGGAGTGTACAGGGGGCTGGCACCGGGGAGCTGTTTTTT. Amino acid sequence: CAWSVQGAGTGELFF.

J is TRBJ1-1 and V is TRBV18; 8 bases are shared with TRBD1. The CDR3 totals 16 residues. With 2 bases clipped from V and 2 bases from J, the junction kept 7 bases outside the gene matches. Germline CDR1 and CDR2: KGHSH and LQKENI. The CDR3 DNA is TGTGCCAGCTCACCAACCCTTGGACAGGGAAACACTGAAGCTTTCTTT. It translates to CASSPTLGQGNTEAFF.

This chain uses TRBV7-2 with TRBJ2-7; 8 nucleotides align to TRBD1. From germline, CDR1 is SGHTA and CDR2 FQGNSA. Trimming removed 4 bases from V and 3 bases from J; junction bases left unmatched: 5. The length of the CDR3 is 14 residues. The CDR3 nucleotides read TGTGCCAGCAGCTCAAGGACAGGGAGCTACGAGCAGTACTTC. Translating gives CASSSRTGSYEQYF.

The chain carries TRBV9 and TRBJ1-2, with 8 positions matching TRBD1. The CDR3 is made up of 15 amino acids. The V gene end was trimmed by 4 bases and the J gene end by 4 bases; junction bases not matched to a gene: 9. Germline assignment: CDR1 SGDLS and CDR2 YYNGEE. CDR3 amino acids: CASSPIPTGGYGYTF. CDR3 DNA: TGTGCCAGCAGCCCCATCCCCACAGGGGGCTATGGCTACACCTTC. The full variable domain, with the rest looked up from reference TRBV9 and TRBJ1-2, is DSGVTQTPKHLITATGQRVTLRCSPRSGDLSVYWYQQSLDQGLQFLIQYYNGEERAKGNILERFSAQQFPDLHSELNLSSLELGDSALYFCASSPIPTGGYGYTFGSGTRLTVV.

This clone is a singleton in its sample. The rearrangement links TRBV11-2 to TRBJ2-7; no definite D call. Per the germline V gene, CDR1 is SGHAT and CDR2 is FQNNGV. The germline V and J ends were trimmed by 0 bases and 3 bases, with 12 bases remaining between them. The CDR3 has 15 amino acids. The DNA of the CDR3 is TGTGCCAGCAGCTTAGATCATACGGAGATCTACGAGCAGTACTTC. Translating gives CASSLDHTEIYEQYF.

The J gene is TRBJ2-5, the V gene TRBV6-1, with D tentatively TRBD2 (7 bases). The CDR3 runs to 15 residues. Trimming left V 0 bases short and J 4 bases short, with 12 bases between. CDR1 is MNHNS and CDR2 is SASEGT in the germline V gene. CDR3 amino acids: CASSEALGGVETQYF. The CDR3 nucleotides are TGTGCCAGCAGTGAAGCGCTAGGGGGGGTAGAGACCCAGTACTTC.

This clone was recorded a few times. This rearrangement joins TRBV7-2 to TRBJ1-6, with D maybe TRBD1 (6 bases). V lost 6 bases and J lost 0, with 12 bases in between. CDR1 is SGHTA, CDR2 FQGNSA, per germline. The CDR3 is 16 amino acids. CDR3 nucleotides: TGTGCCAGCAGAAATACAGGGAGCTCCTATAATTCACCCCTCCACTTT. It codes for CASRNTGSSYNSPLHF. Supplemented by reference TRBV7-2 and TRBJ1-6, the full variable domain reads GAGVSQSPSNKVTEKGKDVELRCDPISGHTALYWYRQSLGQGLEFLIYFQGNSAPDKSGLPSDRFSAERTGGSVSTLTIQRTQQEDSAVYLCASRNTGSSYNSPLHFGNGTRLTVT.

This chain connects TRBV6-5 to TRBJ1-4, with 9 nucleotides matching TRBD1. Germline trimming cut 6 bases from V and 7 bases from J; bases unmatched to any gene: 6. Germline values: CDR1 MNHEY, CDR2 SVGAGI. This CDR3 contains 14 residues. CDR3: CASSTGGAGEKLFF. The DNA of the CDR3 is TGTGCCAGCAGCACAGGGGGCGCGGGTGAAAAACTGTTTTTT.

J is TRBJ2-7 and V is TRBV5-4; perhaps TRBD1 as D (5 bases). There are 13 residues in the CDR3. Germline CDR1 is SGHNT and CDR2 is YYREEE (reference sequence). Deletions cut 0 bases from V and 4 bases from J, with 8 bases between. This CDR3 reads CASSLGQRYEQYF. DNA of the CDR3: TGTGCCAGCAGCTTGGGACAGCGATACGAGCAGTACTTC.